This TCR beta chain is from a study of blood T cell repertoires in COVID-19. CDR3 length: 16 residues. Germline lookup yields CDR1 LGHNA and CDR2 YSLEER. Trimming removed 0 bases at V and 2 bases at J, with 14 bases between. Per the original data handling: Using reference gene primer amplification, nucleated cell counts were estimated. Data came from immunoSEQ multiplex PCR; TCRdb stores just in-frame clones and leaves some out. The V and J calls and the clone size are those of that table, but D and trimming were determined from the DNA. This repertoire shows 90,000 to 110,000 clones, around 74% found once; its top ten account for 15% to 20%.

The source is a woman between 65 and 79 years old with acute or convalescent COVID-19. The chain carries TRBV4-3 and TRBJ2-7; D is unresolved. Sequencing was carried out using peripheral blood. The CDR3 protein is CASSQDLFTVTYEQYF. For the CDR3, the DNA is TGCGCCAGCAGCCAAGATCTCTTTACAGTTACCTACGAGCAGTACTTC.